This T cell receptor beta chain appears in the sequencing data of a study of human versus mouse CDR3 diversity and MHC coevolution. Study overall: immunoSEQ was reported to reach one in 200,000 T cells sensitivity.

Here immunoSEQ multiplex PCR was the method, and the copy in TCRdb shows in-frame clones only, minus some. The sample has 75,000 to 90,000 clones; about 93% are singletons. On this clone: Its antigen is as yet unknown.

This CDR3 region has 16 residues. From germline, CDR1 is SGHTA and CDR2 FQGNSA. Trimming stripped 1 base from V and 0 bases from J, with 12 bases between. Whole-study results and caveats: Human CDR3s averaged more deletions and insertions than mouse CDR3s. About 1.6 million TCR beta clonotypes were estimated for humans, the largest repertoire.

The rearrangement links TRBV7-2 to TRBJ1-2, with D tentatively TRBD1 (6 bases). This TCR derives from a person between 30 and 69 years old in good health. Material for sequencing was naive CD4+ T cells from blood. Sample subset: CD45RO-negative CD62L-positive naive CD4 T cells. DNA for the CDR3: TGTGCCAGCAGCTTAGGAGGGGGATCAGCTAACTATGGCTACACCTTC. Translated: CASSLGGGSANYGYTF. Variable domain in full (rest from reference TRBV7-2 and TRBJ1-2): GAGVSQSPSNKVTEKGKDVELRCDPISGHTALYWYRQSLGQGLEFLIYFQGNSAPDKSGLPSDRFSAERTGGSVSTLTIQRTQQEDSAVYLCASSLGGGSANYGYTFGSGTRLTVV.